One and the same sample provided the 20 T cell receptor beta chains below, sequenced in a study of cytomegalovirus exposure and HLA in healthy donors. With 60 Vbeta and 13 Jbeta primers, the PCR was carried out. TCRdb keeps only in-frame clones here, not all; method: immunoSEQ multiplex PCR. The sample has 95,000 to 150,000 clones, 55% to 75% seen once. Specimen: PBMCs. The origin of the receptors is a woman aged 40 to 55 in good health and CMV-seropositive.

This clone has only a few counts. The genes are TRBV12-5 and TRBJ1-6, with a possible D match to TRBD1 (5 bases). The CDR3 length is 13 residues. Germline lookup yields CDR1 LGHNT and CDR2 FRNRAP. The ends were cut back, 1 base at V and 9 bases at J, with 7 bases in the middle. The chain's CDR3 is CASGLGQGSPLHF. In DNA form, the CDR3 reads TGTGCTAGTGGTTTGGGGCAGGGTTCACCCCTCCACTTT. Using reference TRBV12-5 and TRBJ1-6 for the parts outside the CDR3, the full variable domain is DARVTQTPRHKVTEMGQEVTMRCQPILGHNTVFWYRQTMMQGLELLAYFRNRAPLDDSGMPKDRFSAEMPDATLATLKIQPSEPRDSAVYFCASGLGQGSPLHFGNGTRLTVT.

The chain has TRBV6-1 and TRBJ1-5, with D possibly being TRBD1 (5 bases). Germline V lookup: CDR1 MNHNS, CDR2 SASEGT. The CDR3 is 13 residues long. V was pared by 5 bases and J by 7 bases, with 12 bases between. This chain's CDR3 is CASSMGLRQPQHF. CDR3 DNA: TGTGCCAGCAGTATGGGACTCCGGCAGCCCCAGCATTTT.

This clone has only a few counts. The chain is built from TRBV7-2 and TRBJ2-7, with TRBD1 identical over 8 bases. This CDR3 is 15 amino acids long. Trimming took 5 bases from V and 0 from J; bases not matched to a gene: 6. The V gene's germline CDR1 is SGHTA and CDR2 FQGNSA. The CDR3 DNA sequence: TGTGCCAGCAGCCGAAGGACAGGGAGCTCCTACGAGCAGTACTTC. Protein: CASSRRTGSSYEQYF.

This clone turned up a few times. The chain couples TRBV5-4 to TRBJ1-1; unclear D gene. V lost 0 bases and J 5 bases, leaving 8 bases between the germline ends. The CDR3 totals 13 residues. Germline CDR1 SGHNT, CDR2 YYREEE (reference sequence). CDR3 sequence reads: CASSLGQRTEAFF. The DNA for the CDR3 is TGTGCCAGCAGCTTGGGACAAAGGACTGAAGCTTTCTTT. The entire variable domain, with the rest obtained from reference TRBV5-4 and TRBJ1-1, is as follows: ETGVTQSPTHLIKTRGQQVTLRCSSQSGHNTVSWYQQALGQGPQFIFQYYREEENGRGNFPPRFSGLQFPNYSSELNVNALELDDSALYLCASSLGQRTEAFFGQGTRLTVV.

This clone was picked up one time. This chain connects TRBV11-2 to TRBJ2-6; no clear D gene. Trimming removed 3 bases from V and 0 bases from J, with 9 bases in between. This CDR3 is 16 amino acids long. The germline V gene has CDR1 SGHAT and CDR2 FQNNGV. The CDR3: CASSFFYSSGANVLTF. In DNA, the CDR3 is TGTGCCAGCAGCTTCTTCTACAGCTCTGGGGCCAACGTCCTGACTTTC.

This clone has a handful of counts. The chain combines TRBV11-1 with TRBJ1-1, with D perhaps TRBD1 (6 bases). The CDR3 is made up of 13 amino acids. CDR1 is SGHAT, CDR2 FQDESV, per germline (reference sequence). V lost 4 bases, J lost 6 bases, and 12 bases lay in between. The CDR3 is CASSSVGGAEAFF. The CDR3 DNA sequence: TGTGCCAGCAGCTCCGTAGGGGGTGCTGAAGCTTTCTTT.

This clone has a single count. The chain recombines TRBV11-2 with TRBJ2-7; weak D call: TRBD2 (7 bases). With 5 bases removed from V and 3 bases from J, the gap between germline ends came to 11 bases. This CDR3 has 13 amino acids. Germline values: CDR1 SGHAT, CDR2 FQNNGV. As DNA, the CDR3 is TGTGCCAGCAGCAACAGGGAGGGCTACGAGCAGTACTTC. This sequence encodes CASSNREGYEQYF.

This sequence joins TRBV6-5 and TRBJ1-6; TRBD1 matches at 7 bases. The germline V gene encodes CDR1 MNHEY and CDR2 SVGAGI. V gave up 6 bases and J gave up 10 bases; unmatched junction bases: 9. CDR3 size: 14 residues. Written as DNA, the CDR3 is TGTGCCAGCAGCATTGACAGGGAAGGGTCACCCCTCCACTTT. Protein: CASSIDREGSPLHF.

The rearrangement joins TRBV5-4 to TRBJ2-6, with TRBD1 matching 7 bases. V gave up 3 bases and J gave up 0 bases; unmatched junction bases: 3. This CDR3 contains 16 residues. CDR1 is SGHNT and CDR2 is YYREEE in the germline V gene (reference sequence). The CDR3 protein is CASSSGQNSGANVLTF. The DNA of the CDR3 is TGTGCCAGCAGCTCGGGACAGAACTCTGGGGCCAACGTCCTGACTTTC.

The V gene is TRBV29-1, the J gene TRBJ2-7; 8 bases are a match to TRBD1. V gave up 6 bases and J gave up 3 bases; unmatched junction bases: 10. CDR1 is SQVTM and CDR2 is ANQGSEA in the germline V gene. This CDR3 has 14 amino acids. Here the CDR3 reads CSVGAGQGNYEQYF. CDR3 nucleotides: TGCAGCGTGGGGGCTGGACAGGGTAACTACGAGCAGTACTTC.

The chain combines TRBV18 with TRBJ1-4, with no clear D. The CDR3 is 13 amino acids. Germline CDR1 and CDR2: KGHSH and LQKENI. Trimming took off 0 bases at V and 8 bases at J, with 7 bases between the two ends. The CDR3 region is CASSPPPGEKLFF. DNA for the CDR3: TGTGCCAGCTCACCACCCCCGGGGGAAAAACTGTTTTTT.

This clone was picked up one time. DNA of the CDR3: TGTGCCAGCAGCCAAGACACTGACACTGAAGCTTTCTTT. Protein: CASSQDTDTEAFF. The rearrangement uses TRBV14 and TRBJ1-1; D unclear. V lost 0 bases and J lost 3, with 5 bases in between. The CDR3 has 13 residues. Germline loops: CDR1 SGHDN, CDR2 FVKESK.

The rearrangement links TRBV7-8 to TRBJ2-5; 7 nucleotides align to TRBD1. J gave up 1 base and V 2 bases, and 10 bases lay outside the gene matches. Per germline, CDR1 SGHVS and CDR2 FQNEAQ. The CDR3 has 17 amino acids. The CDR3 coding sequence is TGTGCCAGCAGCTTATTTGGGACAGCCCGCCTCCAAGAGACCCAGTACTTC. The encoded protein is CASSLFGTARLQETQYF.

The rearrangement uses TRBV4-2 and TRBJ2-5, with a possible D match to TRBD2 (6 bases). V was pared by 1 base and J by 2 bases, with 14 bases between. The germline CDR1 and CDR2 sequences are LGHNA and YNFKEQ. The CDR3 is 16 residues long. In nucleotides, the CDR3 is TGTGCCAGCAGCCAAGGTGCAGCGGAGGGACAAGAGACCCAGTACTTC. This translates into CASSQGAAEGQETQYF.

The chain carries TRBV11-2 and TRBJ1-5; no clear D gene. Between the trimmed V and J ends, which lost 1 base and 9 bases, there was a span of 13 bases. Per germline, CDR1 SGHAT and CDR2 FQNNGV. The CDR3 loop spans 14 amino acids. The chain's CDR3 is CASSLGAVLSPQHF. DNA for the CDR3: TGTGCCAGCAGCTTAGGGGCAGTCCTTTCGCCCCAGCATTTT.

J is TRBJ2-5 and V is TRBV6-6; D remains ambiguous. The CDR3 length is 14 residues. CDR1 and CDR2 (germline): MNHNY, SVGAGI (reference sequence). The V gene lost 2 bases and the J gene lost 2 bases, with 9 bases spanning the gap. CDR3 protein: CASSYPPNQETQYF. DNA of the CDR3: TGTGCCAGCAGTTACCCCCCAAATCAAGAGACCCAGTACTTC.

Written as DNA, the CDR3 is TGTGCCAGCAGCTTCGGACAGGGGGATCAGCCCCAGCATTTT. It encodes CASSFGQGDQPQHF. The chain has TRBV7-2 and TRBJ1-5, with TRBD1 identical over 10 bases. V was pared by 3 bases and J by 5 bases, with 1 base of the junction left unmatched. Germline loops: CDR1 SGHTA, CDR2 FQGNSA. There are 14 residues in the CDR3. The full variable domain, with the rest looked up from reference TRBV7-2 and TRBJ1-5, is GAGVSQSPSNKVTEKGKDVELRCDPISGHTALYWYRQSLGQGLEFLIYFQGNSAPDKSGLPSDRFSAERTGGSVSTLTIQRTQQEDSAVYLCASSFGQGDQPQHFGDGTRLSIL.

CDR3 nucleotide sequence: TGTGCCAGCAGTTCTTCAGGGTATCCGGGAGAGACCCAGTACTTC. It translates to CASSSSGYPGETQYF. The chain carries TRBV27 and TRBJ2-5; D is possibly TRBD1 (5 bases). Germline V gives CDR1 MNHEY, CDR2 SMNVEV (reference sequence). Trimming took 4 bases from V and 4 from J, leaving 16 bases between them. The CDR3 runs to 15 residues.

The chain employs TRBV5-8 and TRBJ2-7, with 8 positions matching TRBD2. This CDR3 spans 15 amino acids. Trimming removed 5 bases from V and 1 base from J; junction bases left unmatched: 8. The germline gives CDR1 SGHTS, CDR2 YDEGEE. The CDR3 DNA follows: TGTGCCAGCAGTACCGGGACTAGTCTTTCCTACGAGCAGTACTTC. Its translation is CASSTGTSLSYEQYF. Variable domain in full (rest from reference TRBV5-8 and TRBJ2-7): EAGVTQSPTHLIKTRGQQATLRCSPISGHTSVYWYQQALGLGLQFLLWYDEGEERNRGNFPPRFSGRQFPNYSSELNVNALELEDSALYLCASSTGTSLSYEQYFGPGTRLTVT.

This sequence joins TRBV29-1 and TRBJ2-2; a weak D match, TRBD1 (5 bases). Trimming cost V 6 bases and J 0 bases, with 8 bases left between them. Germline-derived CDR1 and CDR2 are SQVTM and ANQGSEA. This CDR3 spans 13 amino acids. The CDR3 nucleotides are TGCAGCGTGACAGTCACGAACACCGGGGAGCTGTTTTTT. This codes for CSVTVTNTGELFF.